The T cell receptor (beta chain) described here comes from a study of shared clonotypes between healthy human individuals. Whole-study findings and limits: All-four-donor shared clonotypes had higher generation probabilities than non-shared clonotypes did. Clonotypes that were shared across a handful of donors made up around 5% of naive CD4 clonotypes.

Libraries were prepared by immunoSEQ multiplex PCR; TCRdb keeps only in-frame clonotypes and omits some of them. The data show about 770,000 clones, approximately 72% seen once. About this clone itself: Antigen unknown.

The ends were cut back, 3 bases at V and 4 bases at J, with 10 bases in the middle. Germline V CDR1 and CDR2: SGHRS, YFSETQ. The CDR3 length is 13 residues. The TCR sequence derives from a woman aged 25-40 years in good health. Material: memory CD4+ T cells sorted from blood. Subset reported: CD45RA-negative fraction. The rearrangement links TRBV5-1 to TRBJ1-2; D not resolved. The CDR3 nucleotides read TGCGCCAGCAGCTCCGGGCAGTTCTATGGCTACACCTTC. Amino acid sequence: CASSSGQFYGYTF.